These 19 T cell receptor beta chains were all obtained from the same sample, sequenced in a study of patients and donors after allogeneic stem cell transplantation. TCRdb recomputed calls from the RT-PCR reads with MiXCR, one row per CDR3 protein. Seen here are about 960,000 distinct CDR3 sequences, approximately 19% observed once, and the top ten hold approximately 5.9%. The specimen was blood, either unsorted or a sorted T cell fraction (not recorded which). The source is a human donor who was either an allogeneic HSCT recipient or a stem cell or donor lymphocyte infusion donor (not recorded which). It is not recorded whose cells these are; they may come from a transplant donor.

This clonotype has only a few counts. The V and J genes are TRBV3-1 and TRBJ2-3; TRBD2 matches 7 bases. CDR1 is LGHDT, CDR2 YNNKEL, per germline (reference sequence). The CDR3 is 15 residues long. V lost 4 bases to trimming and J lost 4 bases; unmatched junction nucleotides: 8. The CDR3 spells CASSPRTSGADTQYF. DNA for the CDR3: TGTGCCAGCAGCCCGAGGACTAGTGGCGCAGATACGCAGTATTTT.

The chain carries TRBV4-1 and TRBJ2-3, with 7 bases fitting TRBD2. The CDR3 is 17 residues long. The germline V gene encodes CDR1 MGHRA and CDR2 YSYEKL. With 2 bases clipped from V and 5 bases from J, the junction kept 13 bases outside the gene matches. In DNA, the CDR3 is TGCGCCAGCAGCCAAACGCCGGGCGGGAGCGTCGGAGATACGCAGTATTTT. Translation gives CASSQTPGGSVGDTQYF.

This clonotype was seen more than once but under ten times. CDR3 residues: CASSPRQGSGLRGYTF. The CDR3 bases are TGCGCCAGCAGCCCAAGACAGGGAAGTGGATTGCGTGGCTACACCTTC. This chain joins TRBV4-1 and TRBJ1-2, with 7 bases lining up with TRBD1. The CDR3 is 16 residues long. Germline loops: CDR1 MGHRA, CDR2 YSYEKL. After removal of 4 bases from V and 7 bases from J, the junction contained 15 bases not matched to a gene.

The rearrangement uses TRBV12-3 or TRBV12-4 and TRBJ2-3; 9 bases map to TRBD2. There are 15 residues in the CDR3. J gave up 5 bases and V 8 bases, and 11 bases lay outside the gene matches. The CDR3 DNA is TGTGCCAGCGCACCTGCGGGGGGGCCAGGAGATACGCAGTATTTT. It translates to CASAPAGGPGDTQYF.

This clonotype occurred a few times. The chain couples TRBV4-3 to TRBJ1-4; TRBD1 aligns across 10 bases. The length of the CDR3 is 16 residues. The trim removed 4 bases at V and 10 bases at J, leaving 12 bases unmatched. CDR1 is LGHNA and CDR2 is YSLEER in the germline V gene. Here the CDR3 reads CASSPRMGQGRGKLFF. CDR3 DNA sequence: TGCGCCAGCAGCCCGCGAATGGGACAGGGGAGAGGAAAACTGTTTTTT.

There are a few counts of this clonotype. The CDR3 coding sequence is TGCAGCGTTGTACCCCAGGGGTTGAATACGCAGTATTTT. Translated, it gives CSVVPQGLNTQYF. The V call is TRBV29-1, the J call TRBJ2-3, with a tentative D call TRBD1 (6 bases). From germline, CDR1 is SQVTM and CDR2 ANQGSEA. The CDR3 spans 13 residues. V shed 4 bases and J shed 7 bases, with 15 bases lying between them.

Only a few counts were recorded for this clonotype. The chain uses TRBV5-5 and TRBJ1-2, with TRBD1 matching over 7 bases. J lost 3 bases, V lost 0 bases, and 5 bases had no gene match. The CDR3 extends over 15 amino acids. Germline V lookup: CDR1 SGHKS, CDR2 YYEKEE (reference sequence). CDR3 sequence: CASSLDGQADYGYTF. The CDR3, as DNA: TGTGCCAGCAGCTTGGACGGACAGGCCGACTATGGCTACACCTTC.

The chain links TRBV12-3 or TRBV12-4 to TRBJ1-2; the match to TRBD1 covers 10 bases. The CDR3 extends over 17 amino acids. J was trimmed by 6 bases and V by 6 bases; bases with no gene match: 16. In DNA, the CDR3 is TGTGCCAGCAGCCCGGACAGGGGGTCATCTACTCCGAATGGCTACACCTTC. This sequence encodes CASSPDRGSSTPNGYTF.

The rearrangement links TRBV7-9 to TRBJ2-5; D is uncertain. V lost 1 base and J 1 base, leaving 10 bases between the germline ends. The CDR3 contains 15 residues. Germline V gives CDR1 SEHNR, CDR2 FQNEAQ (reference sequence). CDR3 nucleotides: TGTGCCAGCAGCTTAGTACCGGTCGCCCAAGAGACCCAGTACTTC. It specifies CASSLVPVAQETQYF.

This clonotype was seen a few times. V and J are TRBV30 and TRBJ1-1; D is ambiguous. Germline CDR1 is GTSNPN and CDR2 is SVGIG (reference sequence). V was shortened by 1 base and J by 5 bases, with 11 bases between the two germline ends. The CDR3 runs 13 residues. This CDR3 reads CAWSGEGRTEAFF. The CDR3, as DNA: TGTGCCTGGAGTGGGGAGGGAAGGACTGAAGCTTTCTTT.

This clonotype was detected a few times. This sequence joins TRBV29-1 and TRBJ2-3; 9 bases align to TRBD2. V trimming: 5 bases; J trimming: 1 base; junction bases outside the gene matches: 1. The germline gives CDR1 SQVTM, CDR2 ANQGSEA. This CDR3 contains 13 residues. This CDR3 reads CSVLAGGTDTQYF. In DNA form, the CDR3 reads TGCAGCGTTTTAGCGGGGGGCACAGATACGCAGTATTTT.

This clonotype was seen more than once but under ten times. The rearrangement joins TRBV24-1 to TRBJ2-7, with 10 bases matching TRBD1. This CDR3 spans 15 amino acids. Germline CDR1 and CDR2: KGHDR and SFDVKD. The trim removed 4 bases at V and 3 bases at J, leaving 5 bases unmatched. CDR3 sequence reads: CATSDNRDRGYEQYF. CDR3 nucleotide sequence: TGTGCCACCAGTGACAACCGGGACAGGGGCTACGAGCAGTACTTC.

This clonotype was observed a few times. The rearrangement links TRBV4-1 to TRBJ2-1; 11 positions agree with TRBD2. This CDR3 is built from 19 residues. The junction had 15 bases not matched to a gene; V was cut back by 4 bases and J by 4 bases. Germline assignment: CDR1 MGHRA and CDR2 YSYEKL. CDR3 sequence reads: CASSPPRGLADLEYNEQFF. The CDR3 region has the DNA TGCGCCAGCAGCCCCCCCCGGGGACTAGCGGACTTGGAGTACAATGAGCAGTTCTTC.

The genes are TRBV6-1 and TRBJ1-2; 7 nucleotides match TRBD1. Germline V gives CDR1 MNHNS, CDR2 SASEGT. Trimming took 2 bases from V and 4 from J; bases not matched to a gene: 7. This CDR3 comprises 15 residues. In DNA, the CDR3 is TGTGCCAGCAGTGAATGGGCAGGGGGTATCTATGGCTACACCTTC. Its protein product is CASSEWAGGIYGYTF.

The rearrangement joins TRBV27 to TRBJ2-7, with D perhaps assigned TRBD1 or TRBD2 (5 bases each). The germline V and J ends were trimmed by 5 bases and 9 bases, with 14 bases remaining between them. Per the germline V gene, CDR1 is MNHEY and CDR2 is SMNVEV (reference sequence). CDR3 size: 12 residues. CDR3 residues: CASSPGRSRQYF. The CDR3 region has the DNA TGTGCCAGCAGTCCGGGACGGTCCCGGCAGTACTTC.

This sequence joins TRBV6-6 and TRBJ1-2, with D possibly being TRBD1 (6 bases). Per germline, CDR1 MNHNY and CDR2 SVGAGI (reference sequence). The germline V and J ends were trimmed by 11 bases and 4 bases, with 14 bases remaining between them. The CDR3 consists of 12 residues. The CDR3 DNA sequence: TGTGCCTGTCACAGGGAAACCTATGGCTACACCTTC. Translating it yields CACHRETYGYTF.

This clonotype has more than one count but fewer than ten. The junction departs from germline at one end; a sequencing error may be responsible. The chain employs TRBV6-6 and TRBJ1-6; D might be TRBD1 (5 bases). Germline V gene data show CDR1 as MNHNY and CDR2 as SVGAGI (reference sequence). This CDR3 contains 12 residues. CDR3 sequence: CASSYSRPGSVF. CDR3 coding DNA: TGTGCCAGCAGTTACTCTAGGCCAGGGAGCGTTTTT.

This clonotype was found a few times. The V call is TRBV5-5, the J call TRBJ2-3; tentative D call: TRBD1 (6 bases). With 6 bases removed from V and 7 bases from J, the gap between germline ends came to 27 bases. The germline gives CDR1 SGHKS, CDR2 YYEKEE (reference sequence). This CDR3 has 17 residues. In nucleotides, the CDR3 is TGTGCCAGCACTATGGTTGGGGGCGAGGTTTTGCCGAATACGCAGTATTTT. Translating gives CASTMVGGEVLPNTQYF.

The V and J genes are TRBV18 and TRBJ2-3, with D tentatively TRBD2 (6 bases). Per the germline V gene, CDR1 is KGHSH and CDR2 is LQKENI. This CDR3 contains 15 residues. V lost 3 bases and J lost 4, with 14 bases in between. The CDR3 nucleotides are TGTGCCAGCTCACCCGGGGCAGGGAGGCCAGATACGCAGTATTTT. Translated, it gives CASSPGAGRPDTQYF.